The rows below give T cell receptor beta chains drawn from one sample of a study of CD8+CD57+ T cells in acquired aplastic anemia. TCRdb independently ran MiXCR on the reads; one entry per CDR3 protein. The sample consists of about 100,000 distinct CDR3 sequences, 50% to 65% of them appearing once. The sample was sorted CD4+, CD8+, or CD8+CD57+ T cells (not recorded which) from PBMCs. The receptors shown here come from a human donor in good health, serving as a control. The conserved cysteine and the conserved F or W are not part of the CDR3 here. The order of the fields is V gene, J gene, CDR3 protein.

TRBV7-2	TRBJ1-2	ASSLNRGLYGYA
TRBV25-1	TRBJ2-7	ASSGGGRGRISYEQY
TRBV12-5	TRBJ1-3	ASGLDPRETGNTIY
TRBV20-1	TRBJ2-3	SASMVRGSDTQY
TRBV19	TRBJ2-1	ASSRTSGTHNEQF
TRBV6-1	TRBJ1-2	ASSRTGLPSYGYT
TRBV12-3/TRBV12-4	TRBJ1-4	ASNQGKGNEKLF
TRBV25-1	TRBJ2-7	ASSGGASDEQY
TRBV11-2	-	ASSSHRGRAEETQY
TRBV15	TRBJ1-5	ATSRERGNQPQH
TRBV9	TRBJ1-3	ASSSGEGGNTIY
TRBV4-3	TRBJ1-2	ASSQVTGAYGYT
TRBV12-3/TRBV12-4	TRBJ2-7	ASSLVSGGYYEQY
TRBV7-9	TRBJ2-1	ASSTQGNEQF
TRBV9	TRBJ1-2	ASSVERDKYGYT
TRBV19	TRBJ2-3	ASTGRAVTDTQY